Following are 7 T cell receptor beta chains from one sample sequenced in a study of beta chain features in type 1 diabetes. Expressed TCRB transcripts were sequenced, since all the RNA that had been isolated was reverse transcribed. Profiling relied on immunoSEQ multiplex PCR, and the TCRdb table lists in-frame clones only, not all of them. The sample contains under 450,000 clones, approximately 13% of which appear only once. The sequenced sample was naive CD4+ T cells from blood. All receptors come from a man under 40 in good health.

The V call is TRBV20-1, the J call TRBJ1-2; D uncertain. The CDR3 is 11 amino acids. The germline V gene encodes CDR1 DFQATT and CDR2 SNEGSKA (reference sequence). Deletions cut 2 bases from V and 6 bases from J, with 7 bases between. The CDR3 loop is CSARFRNGYTF. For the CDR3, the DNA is TGCAGTGCTAGATTCCGGAATGGCTACACCTTC.

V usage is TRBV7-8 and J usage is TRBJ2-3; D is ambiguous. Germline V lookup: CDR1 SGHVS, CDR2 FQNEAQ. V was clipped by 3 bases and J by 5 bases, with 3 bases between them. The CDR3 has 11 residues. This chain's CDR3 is CASSLQDTQYF. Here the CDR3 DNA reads TGTGCCAGCAGCTTGCAAGATACGCAGTATTTT. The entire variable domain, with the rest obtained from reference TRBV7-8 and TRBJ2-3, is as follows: GAGVSQSPRYKVAKRGQDVALRCDPISGHVSLFWYQQALGQGPEFLTYFQNEAQLDKSGLPSDRFFAERPEGSVSTLKIQRTQQEDSAVYLCASSLQDTQYFGPGTRLTVL.

CDR3 loop: CAWSRRNTEAFF. DNA of the CDR3: TGTGCCTGGAGTAGGAGGAACACTGAAGCTTTCTTT. V usage is TRBV30 and J usage is TRBJ1-1; D not certain. Germline loops: CDR1 GTSNPN, CDR2 SVGIG (reference sequence). Between the trimmed V and J ends, which lost 2 bases and 1 base, there was a span of 5 bases. The CDR3 is 12 residues long.

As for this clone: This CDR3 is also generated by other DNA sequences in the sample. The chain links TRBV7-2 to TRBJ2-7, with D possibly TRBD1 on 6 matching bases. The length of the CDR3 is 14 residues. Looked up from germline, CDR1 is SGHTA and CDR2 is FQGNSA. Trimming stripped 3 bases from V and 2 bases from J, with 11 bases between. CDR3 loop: CASSLAGTTYEQYF. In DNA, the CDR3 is TGTGCCAGCAGCTTGGCCGGGACAACCTACGAGCAGTACTTC. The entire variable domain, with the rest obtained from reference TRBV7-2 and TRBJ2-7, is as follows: GAGVSQSPSNKVTEKGKDVELRCDPISGHTALYWYRQSLGQGLEFLIYFQGNSAPDKSGLPSDRFSAERTGGSVSTLTIQRTQQEDSAVYLCASSLAGTTYEQYFGPGTRLTVT.

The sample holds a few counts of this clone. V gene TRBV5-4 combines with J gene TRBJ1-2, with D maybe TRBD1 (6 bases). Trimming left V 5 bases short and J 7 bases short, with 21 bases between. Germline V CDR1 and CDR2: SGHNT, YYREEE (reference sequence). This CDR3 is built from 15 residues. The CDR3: CASRVPGRGVGGYTF. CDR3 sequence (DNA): TGTGCCAGCAGAGTACCAGGCAGGGGAGTCGGTGGCTACACCTTC.

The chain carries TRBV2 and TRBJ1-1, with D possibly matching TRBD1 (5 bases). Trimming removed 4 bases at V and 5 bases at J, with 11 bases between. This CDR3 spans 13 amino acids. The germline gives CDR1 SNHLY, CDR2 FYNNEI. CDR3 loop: CASSVGPGTEAFF. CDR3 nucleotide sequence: TGTGCCAGCAGTGTGGGACCCGGGACTGAAGCTTTCTTT.

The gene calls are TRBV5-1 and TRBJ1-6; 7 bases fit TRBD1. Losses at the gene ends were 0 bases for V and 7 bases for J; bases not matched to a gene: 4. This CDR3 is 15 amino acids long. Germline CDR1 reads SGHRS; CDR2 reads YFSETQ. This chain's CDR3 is CASSLVTGTNSPLHF. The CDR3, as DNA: TGCGCCAGCAGCTTGGTGACAGGGACAAATTCACCCCTCCACTTT.